The clone carrying this TCR beta chain was detected once. Antigen: not known. The assay was immunoSEQ multiplex PCR, and TCRdb's table has in-frame clones only and misses some. This sample yields some 1.5 million clones, of which roughly 97% are seen a single time; 0.95% to 1.5% belongs to the top ten. Per the germline V gene, CDR1 is MGHDK and CDR2 is SYGVNS. Trimming took 1 base from V and 7 from J, leaving 10 bases between them. The CDR3 has 14 amino acids. Donors were healthy HIV-negative adults without recently reported acute infections or vaccinations. The data were taken from a study of shared clonotypes between healthy human individuals. As for the study in general: The donors, a couple of women and three men, were aged 18 to 49.

Study-level results: Tissues were not sampled, only blood, and their repertoires likely differ. Relative to clonotypes present in all four donors, those not shared had lower generation probabilities.

The chain links TRBV25-1 to TRBJ1-4; maybe TRBD1 (6 bases). This TCR was sampled from a man aged 25-45 years in good health. The sample was naive CD4+ T cells sorted from blood. Noted subset: CD45RA+ positively selected. The CDR3 reads CASSESSGVEKLFF. In DNA form, the CDR3 reads TGTGCCAGCAGTGAATCGTCAGGGGTTGAAAAACTGTTTTTT.